The 25 T cell receptor beta chains below all came from one sample that was sequenced in a study of long-term antiretroviral therapy in people with HIV. Version v3.0 of the immunoSEQ assay was performed at survey level. Sequenced by immunoSEQ multiplex PCR; TCRdb stores in-frame clones only, minus some. The sample has more than 25,000 clones, about four fifths seen once. This sample comprised unsorted PBMCs, obtained 3 years after starting antiretroviral therapy. All receptors derive from a man aged 35 to 55 with HIV.

The V gene is TRBV7-8, the J gene TRBJ1-1; D is unclear. Trimming cost V 1 base and J 5 bases, with 11 bases left between them. The CDR3 loop spans 14 amino acids. Germline CDR1 is SGHVS and CDR2 is FQNEAQ. The CDR3 DNA reads TGTGCCAGCAGCTTAGTAGGGTTCGGAACTGAAGCTTTCTTT. Amino acids: CASSLVGFGTEAFF.

The chain carries TRBV5-1 and TRBJ1-1; 7 bases are a match to TRBD1. The CDR3 totals 14 residues. The germline gives CDR1 SGHRS, CDR2 YFSETQ. Trimming at V came to 4 bases and at J to 7 bases, leaving 10 bases not matched to a gene. CDR3 DNA: TGCGCCAGCAGCATTACCCAGGGGGTTGGTGAAGCTTTCTTT. This sequence encodes CASSITQGVGEAFF.

The chain combines TRBV11-2 with TRBJ2-1, with D perhaps TRBD2 (5 bases). The CDR3 contains 15 residues. From germline, CDR1 is SGHAT and CDR2 FQNNGV. Trimming pared 3 bases from V and 3 bases from J, leaving 12 bases between. This chain's CDR3 is CASSLDSARYNEQFF. For the CDR3, the DNA is TGTGCCAGCAGCTTGGATAGCGCCCGCTACAATGAGCAGTTCTTC.

This chain connects TRBV5-1 to TRBJ1-2; D possibly corresponds to TRBD1 (5 bases). V gave up 1 base and J gave up 4 bases, with 8 bases separating them. Germline V gene lookup returns CDR1 SGHRS and CDR2 YFSETQ. The CDR3 runs 13 residues. The DNA for the CDR3 is TGCGCCAGCAGCTTGCGTGACAGCTATGGCTACACCTTC. Its protein product is CASSLRDSYGYTF.

This chain uses TRBV7-2 with TRBJ2-7; possibly TRBD2 for D (5 bases). From germline, CDR1 is SGHTA and CDR2 FQGNSA. The CDR3 loop spans 13 amino acids. Trimming shortened V by 2 bases and J by 6 bases, and 11 bases separated the two germline ends. CDR3 nucleotide sequence: TGTGCCAGCAGCTTATCCGGCGCGGGCGAGCAGTACTTC. Encoded protein: CASSLSGAGEQYF.

This sequence joins TRBV19 and TRBJ1-2; 9 bases map to TRBD1. The CDR3 runs 14 residues. Looked up from germline, CDR1 is LNHDA and CDR2 is SQIVND (reference sequence). The ends lost 8 bases at V and 4 bases at J; junction bases unmatched: 8. CDR3 nucleotides: TGTGCCAGTGCTCTGGGACAGGGTGGCTATGGCTACACCTTC. It translates to CASALGQGGYGYTF.

This chain joins TRBV2 and TRBJ2-1; unclear D gene. Trimming removed 6 bases at V and 10 bases at J, with 10 bases between. This CDR3 has 11 residues. In germline, CDR1 is SNHLY, CDR2 FYNNEI. This chain's CDR3 is CASSPTLEQFF. CDR3 in DNA: TGTGCCAGCAGCCCAACCCTCGAGCAGTTCTTC.

V is TRBV9 and J is TRBJ2-1; perhaps TRBD2 as D (6 bases). There are 12 residues in the CDR3. Germline values: CDR1 SGDLS, CDR2 YYNGEE. Trimming took 0 bases from V and 8 from J, leaving 6 bases between them. CDR3 protein: CASSVGGDEQFF. The DNA for the CDR3 is TGTGCCAGCAGCGTAGGGGGGGATGAGCAGTTCTTC.

The J gene is TRBJ2-5, the V gene TRBV4-1; tentatively, D is TRBD1 or TRBD2 (5 bases each). The germline V and J ends were trimmed by 3 bases and 2 bases, with 16 bases remaining between them. The CDR3 has 16 residues. Germline V CDR1 and CDR2: MGHRA, YSYEKL. CDR3 DNA sequence: TGCGCCAGCAGCCAGGGTGAGGGACCCTCACAAGAGACCCAGTACTTC. It codes for CASSQGEGPSQETQYF.

The V call is TRBV13, the J call TRBJ1-2; 8 nucleotides align to TRBD1. The CDR3 runs 16 residues. CDR1 and CDR2 from the germline V gene are PRHDT and FYEKMQ (reference sequence). The V segment lost 5 bases and the J segment 4 bases; nucleotides outside the gene matches: 12. CDR3 sequence: CASSPEDRDRSYGYTF. CDR3 nucleotide sequence: TGTGCCAGCAGCCCAGAGGACAGGGATCGGAGCTATGGCTACACCTTC.

The chain links TRBV6-1 to TRBJ2-4; maybe TRBD2 (7 bases). V lost 4 bases to trimming and J lost 0 bases, with 22 bases between them. The CDR3 extends over 19 amino acids. Germline V gives CDR1 MNHNS, CDR2 SASEGT. The CDR3 loop reads CASSGNRDYQTLAKNIQYF. CDR3 DNA: TGTGCCAGCAGTGGAAACAGGGACTACCAAACACTAGCCAAAAACATTCAGTACTTC.

The genes are TRBV10-1 and TRBJ2-7, with a possible D match to TRBD1 (5 bases). V lost 6 bases to trimming and J lost 7 bases, with 10 bases between them. The CDR3 covers 11 residues. CDR1 and CDR2 (germline): WNHNN, SYGVQD (reference sequence). CDR3 residues: CASSTGREQYF. The DNA of the CDR3 is TGCGCCAGCAGCACAGGAAGGGAGCAGTACTTC.

This sequence joins TRBV14 and TRBJ2-3, with D unclear. This CDR3 region has 13 residues. Between the trimmed V and J ends, which lost 4 bases and 6 bases, there was a span of 11 bases. In germline, CDR1 is SGHDN, CDR2 FVKESK. The CDR3 region has the DNA TGTGCCAGCAGCCCAAAACTGCGGGATACGCAGTATTTT. This encodes CASSPKLRDTQYF.

This clone was found a few times. This chain joins TRBV6-6 and TRBJ1-1, with D possibly matching TRBD1 (5 bases). With 2 bases removed from V and 5 bases from J, the gap between germline ends came to 12 bases. The CDR3 runs 14 residues. Germline V lookup: CDR1 MNHNY, CDR2 SVGAGI (reference sequence). DNA of the CDR3: TGTGCCAGCAGTTACCCCTCGGACAAAACTGAAGCTTTCTTT. This gives the protein CASSYPSDKTEAFF.

This chain joins TRBV5-6 and TRBJ1-1; D ambiguous. The germline gives CDR1 SGHDT, CDR2 YYEEEE. Deletions cut 3 bases from V and 8 bases from J, with 11 bases between. The CDR3 sequence is 12 residues long. The CDR3 DNA follows: TGTGCCAGCAGCTCCCCGGTCGGGGAAGCTTTCTTT. Translated, it gives CASSSPVGEAFF.

The chain carries TRBV20-1 and TRBJ2-4; 7 positions agree with TRBD1. The CDR3 has 11 amino acids. V dropped 5 bases and J dropped 9; count of bases not matched to a gene: 4. Germline CDR1 DFQATT, CDR2 SNEGSKA (reference sequence). The CDR3 loop reads CSAARQGIQYF. As DNA, the CDR3 is TGCAGTGCTGCCCGACAGGGCATTCAGTACTTC.

The chain employs TRBV2 and TRBJ2-3, with D uncertain. The V gene lost 7 bases and the J gene lost 6 bases, with 23 bases spanning the gap. CDR3 length equals 16 residues. Germline CDR1 SNHLY, CDR2 FYNNEI. The CDR3 DNA reads as TGTGCCAGCAAGAATGCACCCCGGGCGGAAAGTGATACGCAGTATTTT. The encoded protein is CASKNAPRAESDTQYF.

The rearrangement uses TRBV11-2 and TRBJ2-1; no clear D. The germline V and J ends were trimmed by 0 bases and 0 bases, with 6 bases remaining between them. The CDR3 extends over 15 amino acids. Germline V gives CDR1 SGHAT, CDR2 FQNNGV. CDR3 nucleotides: TGTGCCAGCAGCTTAGAGCTTGGCTCCTACAATGAGCAGTTCTTC. Its protein product is CASSLELGSYNEQFF.

The chain uses TRBV15 and TRBJ2-1; D is possibly TRBD1 (6 bases). Per the germline V gene, CDR1 is LNHNV and CDR2 is YYDKDF (reference sequence). V lost 1 base to trimming and J lost 4 bases, with 11 bases between them. The length of the CDR3 is 15 residues. The CDR3 DNA sequence: TGTGCCACCAGCAGAGGACAGGAGTCTTACAATGAGCAGTTCTTC. This codes for CATSRGQESYNEQFF.

V and J are TRBV4-3 and TRBJ2-2; 7 nucleotides align to TRBD1. This CDR3 comprises 16 residues. Germline CDR1 is LGHNA and CDR2 is YSLEER. The V and J ends lost 1 base and 4 bases, in that order; junction bases with no gene match: 6. CDR3 nucleotide sequence: TGCGCCAGCAGCCAAGTGGCGACAGGGACCACCGGGGAGCTGTTTTTT. Protein product: CASSQVATGTTGELFF.

This chain connects TRBV5-1 to TRBJ2-7; D gene ambiguous. V was trimmed by 5 bases and J by 2 bases, leaving 14 bases between them. CDR1 is SGHRS and CDR2 is YFSETQ in the germline V gene. CDR3 size: 14 residues. CDR3 sequence (DNA): TGCGCCAGCAGACCACAGACTCTCACCTACGAGCAGTACTTC. It codes for CASRPQTLTYEQYF.

This chain links TRBV5-6 with TRBJ2-5, with 7 bases lining up with TRBD1. Trimming removed 0 bases from V and 4 bases from J; junction bases left unmatched: 3. CDR1 and CDR2 (germline): SGHDT, YYEEEE. This CDR3 is 14 amino acids long. The CDR3 spells CASSLDPGGETQYF. The CDR3 coding sequence is TGTGCCAGCAGCTTGGATCCAGGGGGAGAGACCCAGTACTTC. Complete variable domain (other parts from reference TRBV5-6 and TRBJ2-5): DAGVTQSPTHLIKTRGQQVTLRCSPKSGHDTVSWYQQALGQGPQFIFQYYEEEERQRGNFPDRFSGHQFPNYSSELNVNALLLGDSALYLCASSLDPGGETQYFGPGTRLLVL.

The rearrangement uses TRBV4-2 and TRBJ2-7; TRBD2 matches 9 bases. The CDR3 runs to 14 residues. Germline V gives CDR1 LGHNA, CDR2 YNFKEQ. The V gene end was trimmed by 4 bases and the J gene end by 4 bases; junction bases not matched to a gene: 5. The CDR3 DNA reads as TGTGCCAGCAGCCCAGTAGCGGGGGCGTACGAGCAGTACTTC. Protein: CASSPVAGAYEQYF.

This clone occurred once. This chain uses TRBV15 with TRBJ2-2, with 7 positions matching TRBD2. The CDR3 sequence is 15 residues long. V was clipped by 7 bases and J by 1 base; unmatched bases: 6. CDR1 LNHNV and CDR2 YYDKDF come from the germline V gene (reference sequence). CDR3 protein: CATTKAGLNTGELFF. DNA of the CDR3: TGTGCCACCACAAAAGCGGGACTGAACACCGGGGAGCTGTTTTTT. Full variable domain (outside the CDR3, taken from reference TRBV15 and TRBJ2-2): DAMVIQNPRYQVTQFGKPVTLSCSQTLNHNVMYWYQQKSSQAPKLLFHYYDKDFNNEADTPDNFQSRRPNTSFCFLDIRSPGLGDTAMYLCATTKAGLNTGELFFGEGSRLTVL.

This clone was counted once. The chain links TRBV6-4 to TRBJ2-2, with 8 bases aligning to TRBD2. Germline CDR1 is MRHNA and CDR2 is SNTAGT. After removal of 3 bases from V and 0 bases from J, the junction contained 3 bases not matched to a gene. The CDR3 is 16 residues long. CDR3 protein: CASSEIAGTNTGELFF. In DNA, the CDR3 is TGTGCCAGCAGTGAGATAGCGGGGACGAACACCGGGGAGCTGTTTTTT.